The next 22 T cell receptor beta chains were all read from a single sample in a study of blood T cells in healthy people across ages. Primers used in a second PCR of about 7 to 12 cycles were a sample-barcoded 5' primer and a J-beta primer mix. From the 5' RACE reads, TCRdb called clonotypes with MiXCR, one entry per CDR3 protein. The data hold over 1,500,000 distinct CDR3 sequences, with approximately 50% observed a single time. Sequenced material: blood. The source of these receptors is a middle-aged woman in good health.

This rearrangement joins TRBV15 to TRBJ2-6, with D hard to call. Germline V CDR1 and CDR2: LNHNV, YYDKDF (reference sequence). There are 15 residues in the CDR3. Trimming stripped 0 bases from V and 3 bases from J, with 6 bases between. The CDR3 DNA sequence: TGTGCCACCAGCAGAGATCGTGGTGGGGCCAACGTCCTGACTTTC. Amino acid sequence: CATSRDRGGANVLTF.

This clonotype was observed a few times. The rearrangement joins TRBV20-1 to TRBJ1-2; 7 bases align to TRBD1. V was pared by 0 bases and J by 3 bases, with 13 bases of the junction left unmatched. Germline V CDR1 and CDR2: DFQATT, SNEGSKA (reference sequence). The CDR3 has 17 amino acids. The CDR3 region is CSARESKDRASYYGYTF. In DNA, the CDR3 is TGCAGTGCTAGAGAATCGAAAGACAGGGCGTCTTACTATGGCTACACCTTC.

CDR3 region: CSARDFGHTGELFF. DNA for the CDR3: TGCAGTGCTAGAGATTTCGGCCACACCGGGGAGCTGTTTTTT. This chain connects TRBV20-1 to TRBJ2-2; D is uncertain. V was pared by 0 bases and J by 3 bases, with 8 bases between. Looked up from germline, CDR1 is DFQATT and CDR2 is SNEGSKA (reference sequence). The CDR3 has 14 residues.

This rearrangement joins TRBV27 to TRBJ2-1; TRBD1 agrees at 12 bases. The trim removed 5 bases at V and 9 bases at J, leaving 11 bases unmatched. Germline V lookup: CDR1 MNHEY, CDR2 SMNVEV (reference sequence). This CDR3 contains 16 residues. In DNA form, the CDR3 reads TGTGCCAGCAGTAGAACCGGGACAGGGGGCTTCCCTGAGCAGTTCTTC. As protein: CASSRTGTGGFPEQFF.

This chain uses TRBV5-1 with TRBJ1-2; no clear D. This CDR3 is built from 14 residues. Trimming removed 2 bases from V and 8 bases from J, with 16 bases in between. Looked up from germline, CDR1 is SGHRS and CDR2 is YFSETQ. The CDR3 protein is CASSLGTDAAGYTF. As DNA, the CDR3 is TGCGCCAGCAGCTTAGGTACGGACGCCGCAGGCTACACCTTC. Together with reference TRBV5-1 and TRBJ1-2, the CDR3 gives the full variable domain: KAGVTQTPRYLIKTRGQQVTLSCSPISGHRSVSWYQQTPGQGLQFLFEYFSETQRNKGNFPGRFSGRQFSNSRSEMNVSTLELGDSALYLCASSLGTDAAGYTFGSGTRLTVV.

This chain links TRBV4-1 with TRBJ1-2; 10 positions match TRBD1. Per germline, CDR1 MGHRA and CDR2 YSYEKL. There are 17 residues in the CDR3. V gave up 1 base and J gave up 2 bases; unmatched junction bases: 7. DNA for the CDR3: TGCGCCAGCAGCCAAGGTCCGCCGGGACAGGGGAACTATGGCTACACCTTC. It yields the protein CASSQGPPGQGNYGYTF.

This clonotype occurred a few times. This rearrangement joins TRBV5-1 to TRBJ2-3, with a tentative D call TRBD2 (5 bases). V lost 0 bases, J lost 6 bases, and 14 bases lay in between. The V gene's germline CDR1 is SGHRS and CDR2 YFSETQ. The CDR3 covers 15 residues. The CDR3 sequence: CASSLGSTRGDTQYF. CDR3 bases: TGCGCCAGCAGCTTGGGTAGCACAAGAGGGGATACGCAGTATTTT.

V usage is TRBV5-1 and J usage is TRBJ2-7, with TRBD2 as a possible D gene (6 bases). CDR3 length: 14 residues. The germline CDR1 and CDR2 sequences are SGHRS and YFSETQ. Trimming took off 4 bases at V and 7 bases at J, with 18 bases between the two ends. The CDR3 DNA sequence: TGCGCCAGCAGCGTGAATCGGGGACTGGATGAGCAGTACTTC. Translated: CASSVNRGLDEQYF.

This clonotype was picked up one time. The rearrangement uses TRBV12-3 or TRBV12-4 and TRBJ1-2; 12 bases match TRBD1. V lost 6 bases, J lost 5 bases, and 7 bases stayed unmatched. The CDR3 extends over 15 amino acids. This chain's CDR3 is CASRGTGGAKYGYTF. The CDR3 DNA follows: TGTGCCAGCAGGGGGACAGGGGGCGCAAAATATGGCTACACCTTC.

In DNA form, the CDR3 reads TGTGCCAGCAGCCAGAGTAGTGAAGCTTTCTTT. As protein: CASSQSSEAFF. The chain employs TRBV7-9 and TRBJ1-1; no definite D call. The V gene lost 5 bases and the J gene lost 7 bases, with 8 bases spanning the gap. This CDR3 is built from 11 residues. CDR1 is SEHNR and CDR2 is FQNEAQ in the germline V gene (reference sequence).

This clonotype was picked up a small number of times. The rearrangement links TRBV20-1 to TRBJ2-5; 7 nucleotides agree with TRBD1. V gave up 4 bases and J gave up 5 bases; unmatched junction bases: 16. Germline CDR1 reads DFQATT; CDR2 reads SNEGSKA (reference sequence). This CDR3 comprises 16 residues. CDR3 region: CSATTRSRGLEETQYF. In DNA, the CDR3 is TGCAGTGCTACCACCCGGAGTAGGGGGCTAGAGGAGACCCAGTACTTC.

The chain links TRBV29-1 to TRBJ2-3; D ambiguous. V shed 5 bases and J shed 5 bases, with 11 bases lying between them. Germline V gene data show CDR1 as SQVTM and CDR2 as ANQGSEA. CDR3 length: 12 amino acids. In nucleotides, the CDR3 is TGCAGCGTTCGGGTTAGCTTAGATACGCAGTATTTT. Translation gives CSVRVSLDTQYF.

The chain is built from TRBV7-3 and TRBJ2-3, with D tentatively TRBD1 (6 bases). This CDR3 is 14 amino acids long. Trimming pared 5 bases from V and 9 bases from J, leaving 18 bases between. Germline V gene data show CDR1 as SGHTA and CDR2 as FQGTGA. The CDR3 nucleotides are TGTGCCAGCAGCCCTCTTACAGGGATGGGGACGCAGTATTTT. Its protein is CASSPLTGMGTQYF. Full variable domain (remainder filled in from reference TRBV7-3 and TRBJ2-3): GAGVSQTPSNKVTEKGKYVELRCDPISGHTALYWYRQSLGQGPEFLIYFQGTGAADDSGLPNDRFFAVRPEGSVSTLKIQRTERGDSAVYLCASSPLTGMGTQYFGPGTRLTVL.

The V gene is TRBV6-5, the J gene TRBJ2-5, with 11 bases matching TRBD1. The end of the DNA is better explained by TRBJ2-7, so the J call may be wrong. The CDR3 spans 15 residues. Per the germline V gene, CDR1 is MNHEY and CDR2 is SVGAGI. The CDR3 reads CAGTAPADRGHEQYF. The CDR3 DNA is TGTGCCGGCACCGCCCCCGCGGACAGGGGGCACGAGCAGTACTTC.

This chain joins TRBV5-1 and TRBJ2-6; D is perhaps TRBD1 (5 bases). Germline V lookup: CDR1 SGHRS, CDR2 YFSETQ. This CDR3 has 18 amino acids. V was shortened by 2 bases and J by 4 bases, with 19 bases between the two germline ends. CDR3 region: CASSFRQGTPSGANVLTF. The CDR3 bases are TGCGCCAGCAGCTTTAGGCAGGGTACTCCTTCGGGGGCCAACGTCCTGACTTTC.

The gene calls are TRBV20-1 and TRBJ2-3, with 12 bases identical to TRBD2. J lost 3 bases, V lost 6 bases, and 7 bases had no gene match. The CDR3 sequence is 15 residues long. Germline-derived CDR1 and CDR2 are DFQATT and SNEGSKA (reference sequence). CDR3 bases: TGCAGTGCCGCCACACTAGCGGGGGGAACAGATACGCAGTATTTT. It is translated as CSAATLAGGTDTQYF.

V usage is TRBV12-3 or TRBV12-4 and J usage is TRBJ1-1; 7 bases line up with TRBD1. The CDR3 is 13 residues long. V was clipped by 6 bases and J by 6 bases; unmatched bases: 7. The CDR3 DNA sequence: TGTGCCAGCAGGAGGGACAGAGGGGCTGAAGCTTTCTTT. It codes for CASRRDRGAEAFF.

The sample holds many counts of this clonotype. This chain joins TRBV18 and TRBJ2-3, with D perhaps TRBD2 (5 bases). Trimming left V 2 bases short and J 2 bases short, with 8 bases between. CDR3 length: 14 residues. Germline assignment: CDR1 KGHSH and CDR2 LQKENI. This CDR3 reads CASSPGLYTDTQYF. CDR3 in DNA: TGTGCCAGCTCACCAGGACTCTACACAGATACGCAGTATTTT.

This clonotype was detected only a few times. This chain connects TRBV27 to TRBJ1-2, with a possible D match to TRBD1 (5 bases). With 2 bases removed from V and 6 bases from J, the gap between germline ends came to 19 bases. The CDR3 spans 16 residues. Germline loops: CDR1 MNHEY, CDR2 SMNVEV (reference sequence). The CDR3 protein is CASSLDNTRQGNGYTF. The CDR3, as DNA: TGTGCCAGCAGTTTAGATAATACCCGCCAGGGAAATGGCTACACCTTC.

This clonotype was detected only a few times. The chain links TRBV28 to TRBJ2-4, with 7 positions matching TRBD1. Per germline, CDR1 MDHEN and CDR2 SYDVKM. The CDR3 contains 15 residues. The J segment lost 4 bases and the V segment lost 6 bases, leaving 9 bases of the junction unmatched. This CDR3 is CASRRQDRVKNIQYF. The CDR3 coding sequence is TGTGCCAGCAGACGACAAGACAGGGTTAAAAACATTCAGTACTTC.

As DNA, the CDR3 is TGTGCCAGCAGGGAACAGGCTAACCTCAATCAGCCCCAGCATTTT. This translates into CASREQANLNQPQHF. The chain carries TRBV27 and TRBJ1-5, with D perhaps TRBD1 (5 bases). CDR1 is MNHEY, CDR2 SMNVEV, per germline (reference sequence). The CDR3 covers 15 residues. The ends were cut back, 6 bases at V and 3 bases at J, with 15 bases in the middle.

This clonotype was seen a few times. The chain has TRBV5-1 and TRBJ2-7; D possibly corresponds to TRBD2 (5 bases). Germline V gives CDR1 SGHRS, CDR2 YFSETQ. The CDR3 has 15 amino acids. Trimming removed 0 bases from V and 1 base from J, with 11 bases in between. The CDR3 DNA reads TGCGCCAGCAGCTTGGTTCGTCCGGGATCCTACGAGCAGTACTTC. Protein sequence: CASSLVRPGSYEQYF.